The 20 T cell receptor beta chains below were found in one sample sequenced in a study of cytomegalovirus exposure and HLA in healthy donors. Amplification used 60 Vbeta primers and 13 Jbeta primers. Sequenced by immunoSEQ multiplex PCR; TCRdb stores in-frame clones only, minus some. The sample lists approximately 170,000 clones, about three quarters occurring once. The sequencing sample was made of PBMCs. The receptor set was obtained from a woman in her thirties or forties in good health and CMV-seropositive.

The chain is built from TRBV5-4 and TRBJ2-1, with 12 bases aligning to TRBD1. Trimming at V came to 5 bases and at J to 8 bases, leaving 8 bases not matched to a gene. CDR1 is SGHNT, CDR2 YYREEE, per germline (reference sequence). This CDR3 contains 15 residues. The CDR3 nucleotides read TGTGCCAGCAGTAGGGGACAGGGGGCGCGCGATGAGCAGTTCTTC. The encoded protein is CASSRGQGARDEQFF.

The chain uses TRBV30 and TRBJ2-1; tentative D call: TRBD2 (5 bases). The V end lost 4 bases, the J end lost 9 bases, and 16 bases lay between the germline ends. Germline CDR1 and CDR2: GTSNPN and SVGIG (reference sequence). The CDR3 loop spans 13 amino acids. CDR3 sequence (DNA): TGTGCCTGGAAGAACCCAGGACGGGGTGAGCAGTTCTTC. Translation: CAWKNPGRGEQFF.

This clone turned up a few times. This chain connects TRBV19 to TRBJ1-1; D possibly corresponds to TRBD1 (6 bases). V lost 5 bases and J 7 bases, leaving 14 bases between the germline ends. The CDR3 covers 13 residues. Germline assignment: CDR1 LNHDA and CDR2 SQIVND (reference sequence). The chain's CDR3 is CASSRRRGFEAFF. CDR3 in DNA: TGTGCCAGTAGTCGCCGTAGGGGGTTTGAAGCTTTCTTT.

This sequence joins TRBV7-8 and TRBJ2-4, with D perhaps TRBD1 (5 bases). Trimming took off 4 bases at V and 9 bases at J, with 19 bases between the two ends. Germline-derived CDR1 and CDR2 are SGHVS and FQNEAQ. There are 15 residues in the CDR3. The CDR3 is CASSSGANPIGIQYF. In DNA form, the CDR3 reads TGTGCCAGCAGCTCTGGGGCAAACCCGATCGGCATTCAGTACTTC. Variable domain in full (rest from reference TRBV7-8 and TRBJ2-4): GAGVSQSPRYKVAKRGQDVALRCDPISGHVSLFWYQQALGQGPEFLTYFQNEAQLDKSGLPSDRFFAERPEGSVSTLKIQRTQQEDSAVYLCASSSGANPIGIQYFGAGTRLSVL.

This chain connects TRBV9 to TRBJ1-5; possible D gene TRBD1, 5 bases. CDR1 SGDLS and CDR2 YYNGEE come from the germline V gene. Trimming pared 0 bases from V and 9 bases from J, leaving 16 bases between. CDR3 length equals 15 residues. The CDR3 coding sequence is TGTGCCAGCAGCGTAGGCGTGCAGGGATTAGGGCCCCAGCATTTT. Protein sequence: CASSVGVQGLGPQHF.

The gene calls are TRBV6-6 and TRBJ1-4; D is uncertain. Germline-derived CDR1 and CDR2 are MNHNY and SVGAGI (reference sequence). The CDR3 contains 12 residues. Trimming removed 9 bases at V and 7 bases at J, with 12 bases between. CDR3 loop: CASSWAGEKLFF. The CDR3 DNA reads TGTGCCAGTTCTTGGGCCGGTGAAAAACTGTTTTTT.

This clone was seen a few times. The DNA of the CDR3 is TGTGCCAGCAGCATTCGACTAGCGGGGGCAGATGAGCAGTTCTTC. Translating gives CASSIRLAGADEQFF. The chain combines TRBV4-2 with TRBJ2-1, with 12 nucleotides matching TRBD2. Germline CDR1 is LGHNA and CDR2 is YNFKEQ. This CDR3 region has 15 residues. Losses at the gene ends were 5 bases for V and 8 bases for J; bases not matched to a gene: 7.

The chain is built from TRBV10-1 and TRBJ1-2; D is unclear. The V end lost 8 bases, the J end lost 0 bases, and 13 bases lay between the germline ends. Germline V gene data show CDR1 as WNHNN and CDR2 as SYGVQD (reference sequence). The CDR3 has 14 amino acids. CDR3 coding DNA: TGCGCCAGCGGCGTGGGCAGCACTAACTATGGCTACACCTTC. Protein: CASGVGSTNYGYTF.

The CDR3 DNA follows: TGTGCCAGCAGGGAGGGACTAGCGGGGGCCCTGGGCACAGATACGCAGTATTTT. Its translation: CASREGLAGALGTDTQYF. V is TRBV28 and J is TRBJ2-3; 14 bases line up with TRBD2. Germline V lookup: CDR1 MDHEN, CDR2 SYDVKM. J gave up 1 base and V 6 bases, and 9 bases lay outside the gene matches. The CDR3 runs 18 residues.

The chain is built from TRBV4-2 and TRBJ1-1; D possibly corresponds to TRBD1 (5 bases). Germline CDR1 LGHNA, CDR2 YNFKEQ. This CDR3 has 17 residues. Trimming pared 0 bases from V and 3 bases from J, leaving 17 bases between. The CDR3 region is CASSQDHLTTVDTEAFF. The CDR3 DNA sequence: TGTGCCAGCAGCCAAGATCATCTGACGACAGTCGACACTGAAGCTTTCTTT.

The CDR3 DNA reads as TGTGCCAGCAGCGCAAATCCGGGACAGCGTACCGAGCAGTACTTC. This encodes CASSANPGQRTEQYF. The rearrangement joins TRBV9 to TRBJ2-7, with TRBD1 matching over 7 bases. Germline trimming cut 3 bases from V and 6 bases from J; bases unmatched to any gene: 12. The CDR3 has 15 residues. CDR1 SGDLS and CDR2 YYNGEE come from the germline V gene.

The genes are TRBV5-1 and TRBJ2-7; D might be TRBD2 (5 bases). There are 14 residues in the CDR3. V dropped 4 bases and J dropped 2 bases, with 13 bases sitting between them. Germline values: CDR1 SGHRS, CDR2 YFSETQ. The CDR3: CASSVRGLPYEQYF. Here the CDR3 DNA reads TGCGCCAGCAGCGTTAGAGGGCTCCCCTACGAGCAGTACTTC.

The chain couples TRBV27 to TRBJ2-3, with 8 bases fitting TRBD2. Germline V lookup: CDR1 MNHEY, CDR2 SMNVEV (reference sequence). This CDR3 has 18 residues. After removal of 3 bases from V and 2 bases from J, the junction contained 13 bases not matched to a gene. The chain's CDR3 is CASSFHHGAGGYTDTQYF. The CDR3 bases are TGTGCCAGCAGTTTCCATCATGGCGCGGGGGGATACACAGATACGCAGTATTTT.

The genes are TRBV18 and TRBJ1-2; weak D call: TRBD1 (6 bases). The CDR3 runs to 15 residues. Germline V gene data show CDR1 as KGHSH and CDR2 as LQKENI. Trimming took off 6 bases at V and 6 bases at J, with 20 bases between the two ends. CDR3 sequence (DNA): TGTGCCAGCTCGCCGACGACAGGCCTTTCAGATGGCTACACCTTC. Amino acid sequence: CASSPTTGLSDGYTF. Complete variable domain (other parts from reference TRBV18 and TRBJ1-2): NAGVMQNPRHLVRRRGQEARLRCSPMKGHSHVYWYRQLPEEGLKFMVYLQKENIIDESGMPKERFSAEFPKEGPSILRIQQVVRGDSAAYFCASSPTTGLSDGYTFGSGTRLTVV.

This sequence joins TRBV7-7 and TRBJ2-3; TRBD1 might be the D (6 bases). CDR1 is SSHAT and CDR2 is FNYEAQ in the germline V gene (reference sequence). V lost 1 base and J lost 4, with 18 bases in between. The CDR3 runs to 17 residues. DNA for the CDR3: TGTGCCAGCAGCTTAGGTCAGGGGAGAAAAGGCGCAGATACGCAGTATTTT. It encodes CASSLGQGRKGADTQYF.

This chain uses TRBV11-2 with TRBJ1-6; D is uncertain. V lost 1 base, J lost 0 bases, and 13 bases lay in between. The germline gives CDR1 SGHAT, CDR2 FQNNGV. The CDR3 spans 18 residues. CDR3 bases: TGTGCCAGCAGCTTAGCCTTACAGAGAAGCTCCTATAATTCACCCCTCCACTTT. Translation gives CASSLALQRSSYNSPLHF.

The CDR3 region is CASSQGILDRGRRETQYF. The CDR3 DNA reads TGCGCCAGCAGCCAAGGTATTTTGGACAGGGGGCGTCGAGAGACCCAGTACTTC. The chain recombines TRBV4-1 with TRBJ2-5; 11 positions agree with TRBD1. There are 18 residues in the CDR3. CDR1 and CDR2 (germline): MGHRA, YSYEKL. V dropped 1 base and J dropped 4; count of bases not matched to a gene: 11.

The chain carries TRBV30 and TRBJ2-2; a weak D match, TRBD1 (5 bases). The CDR3 length is 12 residues. With 5 bases removed from V and 4 bases from J, the gap between germline ends came to 8 bases. Germline assignment: CDR1 GTSNPN and CDR2 SVGIG (reference sequence). CDR3 sequence (DNA): TGTGCCTGGGGACAATCCACCGGGGAGCTGTTTTTT. It translates to CAWGQSTGELFF.

The V call is TRBV25-1, the J call TRBJ1-2; 11 nucleotides match TRBD1. The CDR3 length is 15 residues. Germline values: CDR1 MGHDK, CDR2 SYGVNS. V was pared by 11 bases and J by 4 bases, with 12 bases of the junction left unmatched. CDR3 residues: CAGLTGTGGIYGYTF. CDR3 sequence (DNA): TGTGCCGGCCTGACCGGGACAGGGGGTATCTATGGCTACACCTTC.

The rearrangement joins TRBV30 to TRBJ2-5; the D gene is possibly TRBD2 (6 bases). V shed 4 bases and J shed 2 bases, with 8 bases lying between them. The CDR3 is 12 residues long. Germline V gene data show CDR1 as GTSNPN and CDR2 as SVGIG (reference sequence). The CDR3 spells CAWNRGQETQYF. Here the CDR3 DNA reads TGTGCCTGGAACCGGGGGCAAGAGACCCAGTACTTC. Filled out from reference TRBV30 and TRBJ2-5, the complete variable domain reads SQTIHQWPATLVQPVGSPLSLECTVEGTSNPNLYWYRQAAGRGLQLLFYSVGIGQISSEVPQNLSASRPQDRQFILSSKKLLLSDSGFYLCAWNRGQETQYFGPGTRLLVL.